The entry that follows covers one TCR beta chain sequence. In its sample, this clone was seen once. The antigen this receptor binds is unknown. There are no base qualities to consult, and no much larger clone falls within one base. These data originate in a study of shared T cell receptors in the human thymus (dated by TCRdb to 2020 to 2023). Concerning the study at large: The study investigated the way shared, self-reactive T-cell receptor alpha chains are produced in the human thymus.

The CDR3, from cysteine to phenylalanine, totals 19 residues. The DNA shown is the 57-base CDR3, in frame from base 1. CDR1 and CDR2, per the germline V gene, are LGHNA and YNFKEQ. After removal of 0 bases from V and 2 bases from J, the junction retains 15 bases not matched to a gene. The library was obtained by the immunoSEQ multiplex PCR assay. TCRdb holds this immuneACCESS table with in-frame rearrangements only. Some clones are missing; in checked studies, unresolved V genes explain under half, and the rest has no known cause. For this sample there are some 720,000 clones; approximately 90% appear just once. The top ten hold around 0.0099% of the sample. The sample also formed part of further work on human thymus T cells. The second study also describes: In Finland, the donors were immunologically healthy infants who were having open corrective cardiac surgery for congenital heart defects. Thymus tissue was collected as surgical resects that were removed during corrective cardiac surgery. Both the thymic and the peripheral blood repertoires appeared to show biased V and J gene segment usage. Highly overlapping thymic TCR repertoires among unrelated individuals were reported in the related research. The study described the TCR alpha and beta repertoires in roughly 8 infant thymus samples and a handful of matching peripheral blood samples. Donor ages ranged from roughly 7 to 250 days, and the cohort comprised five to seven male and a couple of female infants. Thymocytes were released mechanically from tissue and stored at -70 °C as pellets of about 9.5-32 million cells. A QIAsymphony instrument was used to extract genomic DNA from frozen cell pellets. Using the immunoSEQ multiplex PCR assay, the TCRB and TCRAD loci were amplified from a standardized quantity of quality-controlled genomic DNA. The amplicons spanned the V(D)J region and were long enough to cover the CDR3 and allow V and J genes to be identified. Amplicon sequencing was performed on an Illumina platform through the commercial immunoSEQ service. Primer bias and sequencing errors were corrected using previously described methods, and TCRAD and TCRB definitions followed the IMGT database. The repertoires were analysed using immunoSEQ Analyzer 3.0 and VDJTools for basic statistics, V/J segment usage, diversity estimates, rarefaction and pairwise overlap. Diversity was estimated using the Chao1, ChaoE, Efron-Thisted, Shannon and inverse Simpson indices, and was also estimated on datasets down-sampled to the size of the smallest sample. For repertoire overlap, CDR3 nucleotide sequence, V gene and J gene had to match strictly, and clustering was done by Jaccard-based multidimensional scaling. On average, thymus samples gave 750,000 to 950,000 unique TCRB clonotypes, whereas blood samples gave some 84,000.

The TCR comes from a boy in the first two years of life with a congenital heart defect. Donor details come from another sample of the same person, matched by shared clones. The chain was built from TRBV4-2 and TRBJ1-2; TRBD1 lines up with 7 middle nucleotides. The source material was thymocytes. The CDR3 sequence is CASSQDTGDVRGFNYGYTF. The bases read TGTGCCAGCAGCCAAGATACAGGGGATGTGAGAGGGTTCAACTATGGCTACACCTTC.